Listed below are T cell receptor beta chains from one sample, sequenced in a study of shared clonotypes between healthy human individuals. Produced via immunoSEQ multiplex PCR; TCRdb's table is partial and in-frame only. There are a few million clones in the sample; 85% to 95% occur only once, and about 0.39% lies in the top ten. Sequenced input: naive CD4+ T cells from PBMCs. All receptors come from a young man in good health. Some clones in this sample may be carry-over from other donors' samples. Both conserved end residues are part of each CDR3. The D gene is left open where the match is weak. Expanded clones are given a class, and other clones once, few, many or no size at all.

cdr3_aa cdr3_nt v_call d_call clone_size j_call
CASSKGTGGASYEQYF TGTGCCAGCAGTAAAGGGACAGGGGGCGCCTCCTACGAGCAGTACTTC TRBV27 TRBD1 once TRBJ2-7
CAWTPGTTDTQYF TGTGCCTGGACCCCCGGGACGACAGATACGCAGTATTTT TRBV30 . . TRBJ2-3
CASSSTSGRGYEQYF TGTGCCAGCAGTTCCACTAGCGGGAGGGGCTACGAGCAGTACTTC TRBV28 TRBD2 . TRBJ2-7
CASSDNFPYEQYF TGTGCCAGCAGTGACAATTTCCCATACGAGCAGTACTTC TRBV2 . . TRBJ2-7
CASRGQGFGEQYF TGTGCCAGCAGAGGACAGGGGTTCGGGGAGCAGTACTTC TRBV2 TRBD1 . TRBJ2-7
CASSLWETEAFF TGTGCCAGCAGTCTTTGGGAGACTGAAGCTTTCTTT TRBV28 . few TRBJ1-1
CASSLGPGAYEQYF TGTGCCAGCAGCTTAGGACCGGGTGCCTACGAGCAGTACTTC TRBV5-4 . once TRBJ2-7
CASSTTGHTETQYF TGTGCCAGCAGCACCACCGGTCACACGGAGACCCAGTACTTC TRBV28 . . TRBJ2-5
CASSTRRRNRETQYF TGTGCCAGCAGCACAAGGAGGAGAAACCGGGAGACCCAGTACTTC TRBV5-4 . . TRBJ2-5
CASSPLDAGNEAGANVLTF TGTGCCAGCTCACCACTAGATGCCGGGAACGAAGCGGGGGCCAACGTCCTGACTTTC TRBV18 . once TRBJ2-6
CASRGRADEKLFF TGTGCCAGCAGAGGGAGGGCGGATGAAAAACTGTTTTTT TRBV6-6 . . TRBJ1-4
CASETGNSPLHF TGTGCCTCTGAAACAGGGAATTCACCCCTCCACTTT TRBV30 . . TRBJ1-6
CASSYGGTDNEQFF TGTGCCAGCAGTTATGGCGGGACCGATAATGAGCAGTTCTTC TRBV6-5 . . TRBJ2-1
CAWRKDSYEQYF TGTGCCTGGCGAAAGGACTCCTACGAGCAGTACTTC TRBV30 . . TRBJ2-7
CASSVVGTGYEQYF TGTGCCAGCAGCGTAGTAGGGACCGGCTACGAGCAGTACTTC TRBV9 . . TRBJ2-7
CASSEWGSGELFF TGTGCCAGCAGTGAATGGGGTTCGGGGGAGCTGTTTTTT TRBV25-1 . few TRBJ2-2
CSVRGLAGGYEQFF TGCAGCGTTAGGGGACTAGCGGGAGGGTATGAGCAGTTCTTC TRBV29-1 TRBD2 . TRBJ2-1
CASSSRRVSPLHF TGTGCCAGCAGCTCCAGGCGGGTTTCACCCCTCCACTTT TRBV5-6 . . TRBJ1-6
CATSPQGWGVRNEQFF TGTGCCACCAGCCCCCAAGGGTGGGGCGTTCGCAATGAGCAGTTCTTC TRBV15 . . TRBJ2-1
CASSRERISGNTIYF TGTGCCAGCTCCCGTGAGAGAATCTCTGGAAACACCATATATTTT TRBV18 . . TRBJ1-3
CASSLSAGNEQFF TGTGCCAGCAGCTTATCCGCCGGCAATGAGCAGTTCTTC TRBV11-2 . . TRBJ2-1
CASSRTPLGGGNEKLFF TGCGCCAGCAGCCGCACCCCCCTAGGGGGGGGTAATGAAAAACTGTTTTTT TRBV5-1 . . TRBJ1-4
CASSQELQGYYEQYF TGCGCCAGCAGCCAAGAATTACAGGGGTACTACGAGCAGTACTTC TRBV4-1 TRBD1 . TRBJ2-7
CASSQTAGGSSYEQYF TGTGCCAGCAGCCAAACCGCGGGCGGGAGCTCCTACGAGCAGTACTTC TRBV4-2 TRBD2 . TRBJ2-7
CASSVDLGSRNTEAFF TGTGCCAGCAGCGTAGATTTGGGCAGTCGGAACACTGAAGCTTTCTTT TRBV9 . few TRBJ1-1
CASSLGGPYYEQYF TGCGCCAGCAGCCTTGGTGGGCCATACTACGAGCAGTACTTC TRBV4-1 . . TRBJ2-7
CASSIMAGSSYNEQFF TGTGCCAGTAGTATAATGGCGGGGAGCTCCTACAATGAGCAGTTCTTC TRBV19 . . TRBJ2-1
CASSVASGTGELFF TGTGCCAGCAGCGTAGCGTCGGGCACCGGGGAGCTGTTTTTT TRBV9 . few TRBJ2-2
CASSQAGEKSYNEQFF TGTGCCAGCAGCCAAGCAGGGGAAAAATCCTACAATGAGCAGTTCTTC TRBV4-2 . . TRBJ2-1
CSVESQGGNQPQHF TGCAGCGTTGAGAGCCAGGGGGGCAATCAGCCCCAGCATTTT TRBV29-1 TRBD1 . TRBJ1-5
CASSLLVRSLWEQYF TGTGCCAGCAGCTTGTTGGTGCGGTCCCTTTGGGAGCAGTACTTC TRBV11-2 . . TRBJ2-7
CASSLASRGLDNEQFF TGTGCCAGCAGCTTAGCGTCGAGGGGGCTCGACAATGAGCAGTTCTTC TRBV7-9 TRBD1 . TRBJ2-1
CASSPPLPAGNTIYF TGTGCCAGCAGCCCCCCCTTGCCAGCTGGAAACACCATATATTTT TRBV4-2 . . TRBJ1-3
CASSAGSNQPQHF TGTGCCAGCTCGGCAGGGAGCAATCAGCCCCAGCATTTT TRBV18 . . TRBJ1-5
CASTHPPAGAEAFF TGTGCCAGTACCCATCCCCCGGCTGGAGCTGAAGCTTTCTTT TRBV19 . once TRBJ1-1
CASSSGQGLAEQYF TGTGCCAGCAGCTCGGGACAGGGTCTTGCCGAGCAGTACTTC TRBV7-9 TRBD1 . TRBJ2-7
CASSELEETQYF TGTGCCAGCAGTGAATTAGAAGAGACCCAGTACTTC TRBV25-1 . . TRBJ2-5
CASSLGTGGLEQYF TGCGCCAGCAGCTTGGGGACAGGGGGCCTCGAGCAGTACTTC TRBV5-1 TRBD1 once TRBJ2-7
CASSVWENTEAFF TGTGCCAGCAGTGTCTGGGAAAACACTGAAGCTTTCTTT TRBV27 . few TRBJ1-1
CAWKGTQYGYTF TGTGCCTGGAAGGGGACACAATATGGCTACACCTTC TRBV30 . few TRBJ1-2
CASSIPLGGGYNEKLFF TGTGCCAGCAGCATTCCTCTGGGAGGGGGATATAATGAAAAACTGTTTTTT TRBV28 . . TRBJ1-4
CAISEGNNSPLHF TGTGCCATCAGTGAAGGGAATAATTCACCCCTCCACTTT TRBV10-3 . . TRBJ1-6
CASSLQSVTGELFF TGTGCCAGCAGCTTACAGTCCGTCACCGGGGAGCTGTTTTTT TRBV7-2 . . TRBJ2-2
CASSLGTSGRLDTQYF TGTGCCAGCAGCTTAGGGACTAGCGGGAGGCTCGATACGCAGTATTTT TRBV11-2 TRBD2 . TRBJ2-3
CASSVGGQTSGNTIYF TGTGCCAGCAGCGTAGGGGGACAGACCTCTGGAAACACCATATATTTT TRBV9 TRBD1 . TRBJ1-3
CASSEGGGGRTEAFF TGTGCCAGCAGTGAAGGTGGAGGGGGCCGGACTGAAGCTTTCTTT TRBV6-1 TRBD1 . TRBJ1-1
CASSPPTNTEAFF TGTGCCAGCAGCCCCCCTACGAACACTGAAGCTTTCTTT TRBV5-5 . . TRBJ1-1
CASQKAGQYEQYF TGTGCCAGCCAAAAGGCGGGGCAATACGAGCAGTATTTC TRBV6-5 . . TRBJ2-7